These T cell receptor beta chains were read from a single sample in a study of post-analysis software for immune sequencing data. TCRdb reprocessed the PCR reads via MiXCR and lists one record per CDR3 protein. The sample lists about 800,000 distinct CDR3 sequences, roughly 29% occurring once. Source material: blood. The receptors come from a girl aged 5-17 years with multiple sclerosis. Each CDR3 is given with its conserved first and last residue.

CDR3 length	V gene	J gene	CDR3 protein
15	TRBV20-1	TRBJ2-6	CSARPRYSGANVLTF
13	TRBV12-3/TRBV12-4	TRBJ2-3	CASRPGPRDTQYF
13	TRBV28	TRBJ2-3	CASSLTIRDTQYF
16	TRBV5-8	TRBJ1-6	CASSLRQWGYNSPLHF
15	TRBV7-2	TRBJ1-2	CASRLAREEYYGYTF
15	TRBV9	TRBJ1-2	CASSVTPGTEGGYTF
14	TRBV12-5	TRBJ2-3	CASGLYDGSDTQYF
14	TRBV7-2	TRBJ2-7	CASSLASERYEQYF
19	TRBV6-2/TRBV6-3	TRBJ2-6	CASSYYSIQPSSGANVLTF
14	TRBV5-1	TRBJ1-1	CASSFEFVNTEAFF
15	TRBV7-2	TRBJ1-1	CASSLWPDRGTEAFF
13	TRBV5-1	TRBJ1-1	CASRGILNTEAFF
15	TRBV10-3	TRBJ1-1	CAISDTGNDAGEAFF
14	TRBV9	TRBJ2-5	CASSVGGQKETQYF
13	TRBV24-1	TRBJ2-1	CATSAGRYNEQFF
13	TRBV29-1	TRBJ1-5	CSVALDSNQPQHF
14	TRBV15	TRBJ2-1	CATSRDPGSGTQFF
12	TRBV28	TRBJ1-5	CASGAGNQPQHF
15	TRBV9	TRBJ1-2	CASSSTGGRGNGYTF
15	TRBV27	TRBJ2-7	CASSLGWGVGYEQYF
19	TRBV7-2	TRBJ1-6	CASSLASGRRAFQNSPLHF
16	TRBV24-1	TRBJ2-5	CATSGPGGIHQETQYF
15	TRBV7-2	TRBJ2-7	CASSLWGSENYEQYF
14	TRBV29-1	TRBJ1-5	CSVVIPGGNQPQHF
15	TRBV18	TRBJ2-1	CASSPTGPGENEQFF
12	TRBV6-6	TRBJ2-7	CASAGQWGEQYF
13	TRBV5-1	TRBJ1-2	CASSAGGDYGYTF
14	TRBV28	TRBJ2-1	CARGGSPLYNEQFF